Described below is a single T cell receptor beta chain sequence and its context. Its antigen is currently not known. Per-base qualities were not stored, and no clone one base away is much larger. Sequencer: Illumina HiSeq 1500. TCRdb reprocessed the public reads (quality trimming at Q25 with fastp, clone calling with MiXCR) and kept in-frame beta chains. CDR3 protein duplicates are merged, each entry listing the most common genes and DNA. Present in this sample are about 490,000 distinct CDR3 sequences, more than 20% of which were seen just once. The ten top clones hold approximately 13% of the sample. This entry comes from a study of T cell repertoires in cytomegalovirus infection (dated by TCRdb to 2018 to 2020). Background on the whole study: Donor HLA type was relevant to the analysis, because carriage of CMV infection together with the matching HLA type was indicated by public TCR beta signatures.

The paper as a whole reports these results and caveats: In the ex vivo response, HLA-C-restricted CMV-specific TCR beta clonotypes were dominant, and in two of eight donors the single most frequent clonotype came from this HLA-C-restricted group. In both this cohort and an independent cohort of more than 350 donors, the cumulative frequency of public TCR beta family members distinguished carriers of CMV infection plus the relevant HLA type.

CDR1 is given as LGHNA and CDR2 as YSLEER, both from the germline V gene. V and J are truncated by 0 bases and 5 bases respectively, leaving an intervening sequence of 14 bases. The CDR3 holds 15 amino acids from the cysteine to the phenylalanine. Just CDR3 DNA is preserved here, 45 bases in frame from base 1. The V gene is TRBV4-3 and the J gene is TRBJ2-7; the D gene lacks a confident call. The sequencing sample was made of PBMCs. This TCR came from a human donor in good health (CMV status not recorded). Some clones in this sample may be carry-over from other donors' samples. The nucleotides are TGCGCCAGCAGCCAAGAGTCGTTTGTTTCAGACGAGCAGTACTTC. This codes for CASSQESFVSDEQYF.